This record looks at one T cell receptor beta chain sequence and its context. Its antigen has not been determined. Base qualities are not provided; no much larger clone lies one nucleotide away. The sample belongs to a study of blood T cell repertoires in COVID-19 (TCRdb year 2020). Notes on the research overall: The collaborator samples originated in the United States, Italy and Spain and spanned the acute and convalescent phases of COVID-19. The material from the prospective study consisted of cDNA or gDNA derived from T cells, B-cell-depleted T cells, or PBMCs. Deeply sampled blood TCRbeta repertoires from subjects exposed to, actively infected with, or recovered from COVID-19 were included in the dataset. The repertoires were released in a freely available public database intended as a resource for research on the immune response to SARS-CoV-2. Samples came from the ongoing ImmuneRACE study (first 160 participants) plus 1,254 subjects from 6 global collaborators. Sample metadata almost always included a de-identified subject ID, COVID-19 status, age in years and sex. Where available, HLA class I and class II types were obtained from metadata supplied by the sample provider rather than from assay-based typing.

The collaborating institutions used their own protocols to collect whole blood in K2EDTA tubes. Collaborator samples were shipped for TCRbeta analysis as frozen whole blood, isolated PBMCs, or DNA extracted from either sample type. TCRbeta CDR3 regions were amplified from genomic DNA using the immunoSEQ Assay, a bias-controlled multiplex PCR. In the authors' own workflow: The number of nucleated cells in each sample was estimated from the amplification of reference gene primers within the assay. Sequence reads were collapsed and filtered to measure the absolute abundance of every unique TCRbeta CDR3 rearrangement. For each sample, productive Simpson clonality was calculated as the square root of Simpson's diversity index across productive rearrangements. TCRdb holds this immuneACCESS table with in-frame rearrangements only. Some clones are missing; in checked studies, unresolved V genes explain under half, and the rest has no known cause. D and trimming come from the DNA, and the V and J calls and clone size come from that table. This sample gives 140,000 to 150,000 clones in total; about 84% of them show up just once. 5% of the sample is in the top ten clones.

Results and caveats for the whole study, not just this receptor: How much clinical and demographic metadata was included differed by source and by participant, and the metadata was provided uncurated.

The origin of this receptor is a woman in her forties or fifties with acute or convalescent COVID-19. The specimen sequenced was peripheral blood.

Read as DNA, the sequence is TGTGCCAGCAGCAAAGGACAGGAAAACTATGGCTACACCTTC. It is translated as CASSKGQENYGYTF. The rearrangement combines TRBV7-8 with TRBJ1-2, with 7 middle bases fitting TRBD1. The CDR3 covers 14 residues, taking in both the cysteine and the phenylalanine. The retained sequence is limited to the CDR3, 42 bases, with the frame set at the first base. Ends trimmed: V by 5 bases, J by 2 bases; bases unmatched to a gene: 5. In the germline V gene, CDR1 corresponds to SGHVS and CDR2 to FQNEAQ.